Listed below are T cell receptor beta chains from one sample, sequenced in a study of shared clonotypes between healthy human individuals. Profiling relied on immunoSEQ multiplex PCR, and the TCRdb table lists in-frame clones only, not all of them. The sample carries 1.5 million to 2.5 million clones, about 95% recorded once. Specimen: naive CD8+ T cells sorted from blood. The origin of the receptors is a man aged 18 to 30 in good health. The CDR3 runs from the conserved cysteine through the conserved F or W. A D gene is named only where the DNA matches it firmly. Not every row has a clone size; where given, it reads once, few, many or a size class.

d_gene: TRBD1; v_gene: TRBV27; abundance: NA; j_gene: TRBJ1-2; CDR3aa: CATKPGQLNYGYTF; CDR3nt: TGTGCCACGAAACCGGGACAGCTTAACTATGGCTACACCTTC
d_gene: NA; v_gene: TRBV15; abundance: NA; j_gene: TRBJ2-3; CDR3aa: CATSRSLGLGGSDTQYF; CDR3nt: TGTGCCACCAGCAGATCTCTCGGACTAGGGGGGTCAGATACGCAGTATTTT
d_gene: TRBD1; v_gene: TRBV19; abundance: NA; j_gene: TRBJ1-2; CDR3aa: CASSDGTANGYTF; CDR3nt: TGTGCCAGTAGTGATGGGACAGCGAATGGCTACACCTTC
d_gene: TRBD2; v_gene: TRBV2; abundance: NA; j_gene: TRBJ2-7; CDR3aa: CASSEESGRTPYEQYF; CDR3nt: TGTGCCAGCAGTGAAGAGAGCGGGAGGACACCATACGAGCAGTACTTC
d_gene: TRBD2; v_gene: TRBV6-1; abundance: NA; j_gene: TRBJ2-3; CDR3aa: CASSGLAGEVSTDTQYF; CDR3nt: TGTGCCAGCAGTGGTCTAGCGGGTGAGGTTAGCACAGATACGCAGTATTTT
d_gene: NA; v_gene: TRBV27; abundance: few; j_gene: TRBJ1-1; CDR3aa: CASSLGVGTEAFF; CDR3nt: TGTGCCAGCAGCCTAGGGGTTGGTACTGAAGCTTTCTTT
d_gene: NA; v_gene: TRBV27; abundance: NA; j_gene: TRBJ2-6; CDR3aa: CASSLSPGSGANVLTF; CDR3nt: TGTGCCAGCAGTTTATCGCCAGGGTCCGGGGCCAACGTCCTGACTTTC
d_gene: NA; v_gene: TRBV5-8; abundance: NA; j_gene: TRBJ1-5; CDR3aa: CASSLQSGGIYQPQHF; CDR3nt: TGTGCCAGCAGCTTGCAATCTGGCGGCATTTATCAGCCCCAGCATTTT
d_gene: TRBD1; v_gene: TRBV27; abundance: NA; j_gene: TRBJ2-7; CDR3aa: CASSPRDSFYEQYF; CDR3nt: TGTGCCAGCAGTCCCCGGGACAGCTTCTACGAGCAGTACTTC
d_gene: NA; v_gene: TRBV11-2; abundance: NA; j_gene: TRBJ1-1; CDR3aa: CASSLTTDTEAFF; CDR3nt: TGTGCCAGCAGTCTAACCACGGACACTGAAGCTTTCTTT
d_gene: NA; v_gene: TRBV29-1; abundance: NA; j_gene: TRBJ1-2; CDR3aa: CSVEDQEGEVYGYTF; CDR3nt: TGCAGCGTTGAAGATCAAGAGGGGGAGGTCTATGGCTACACCTTC
d_gene: NA; v_gene: TRBV27; abundance: NA; j_gene: TRBJ2-1; CDR3aa: CASSSLLVVGPGLGGNEQFF; CDR3nt: TGTGCCAGCAGTTCCCTTCTGGTAGTCGGACCGGGACTGGGAGGAAATGAGCAGTTCTTC
d_gene: NA; v_gene: TRBV27; abundance: NA; j_gene: TRBJ2-7; CDR3aa: CASSLGGYEQYF; CDR3nt: TGTGCCAGCAGTTTAGGGGGGTACGAGCAGTACTTC
d_gene: NA; v_gene: TRBV9; abundance: NA; j_gene: TRBJ2-3; CDR3aa: CASSSRTGSTDTQYF; CDR3nt: TGTGCCAGCAGCTCCCGAACGGGTAGCACAGATACGCAGTATTTT
d_gene: TRBD1; v_gene: TRBV4-1; abundance: NA; j_gene: TRBJ1-2; CDR3aa: CASSLQGAEGYTF; CDR3nt: TGCGCCAGCAGCCTACAGGGGGCAGAAGGCTACACCTTC
d_gene: TRBD1; v_gene: TRBV30; abundance: NA; j_gene: TRBJ1-1; CDR3aa: CAWNLQGTEAFF; CDR3nt: TGTGCCTGGAACCTACAGGGGACTGAAGCTTTCTTT
d_gene: NA; v_gene: TRBV7-9; abundance: NA; j_gene: TRBJ2-5; CDR3aa: CASRQTGRQETQYF; CDR3nt: TGTGCCAGCAGACAGACAGGGAGGCAAGAGACCCAGTACTTC
d_gene: NA; v_gene: TRBV13; abundance: NA; j_gene: TRBJ1-1; CDR3aa: CASSLGGFGTEAFF; CDR3nt: TGTGCCAGCAGCTTAGGGGGGTTTGGCACTGAAGCTTTCTTT
d_gene: NA; v_gene: TRBV4-3; abundance: NA; j_gene: TRBJ1-1; CDR3aa: CASSQVWDRLEAFF; CDR3nt: TGCGCCAGCAGCCAAGTATGGGACCGCCTTGAAGCTTTCTTT
d_gene: TRBD2; v_gene: TRBV4-3; abundance: once; j_gene: TRBJ2-4; CDR3aa: CASSQEVSSGNIQYF; CDR3nt: TGCGCCAGCAGCCAAGAGGTTTCTAGCGGAAACATTCAGTACTTC
d_gene: NA; v_gene: TRBV5-1; abundance: NA; j_gene: TRBJ1-5; CDR3aa: CASSWVAVGGVQPQHF; CDR3nt: TGCGCCAGCAGCTGGGTCGCGGTGGGGGGCGTTCAGCCCCAGCATTTT
d_gene: NA; v_gene: TRBV6-5; abundance: NA; j_gene: TRBJ1-2; CDR3aa: CASSYRETSNYGYTF; CDR3nt: TGTGCCAGCAGTTACAGAGAGACCTCTAACTATGGCTACACCTTC
d_gene: TRBD2; v_gene: TRBV5-1; abundance: NA; j_gene: TRBJ2-7; CDR3aa: CASSLETSGSYEQYF; CDR3nt: TGCGCCAGCAGCTTGGAGACTAGCGGGTCCTACGAGCAGTACTTC
d_gene: NA; v_gene: TRBV7-9; abundance: NA; j_gene: TRBJ2-7; CDR3aa: CASSAASYEQYF; CDR3nt: TGTGCCAGCAGTGCCGCTAGCTACGAGCAGTACTTC
d_gene: NA; v_gene: TRBV5-1; abundance: NA; j_gene: TRBJ1-1; CDR3aa: CASSLVYQGRGTEAFF; CDR3nt: TGCGCCAGCAGCTTGGTGTACCAGGGGAGAGGGACTGAAGCTTTCTTT
d_gene: TRBD1; v_gene: TRBV7-9; abundance: NA; j_gene: TRBJ1-1; CDR3aa: CASSLSGTGKAEAFF; CDR3nt: TGTGCCAGCAGCTTATCCGGGACAGGGAAGGCTGAAGCTTTCTTT
d_gene: NA; v_gene: TRBV27; abundance: NA; j_gene: TRBJ2-1; CDR3aa: CASSLQHPLFADYEQFF; CDR3nt: TGTGCCAGCAGTCTTCAACACCCCCTCTTCGCAGATTATGAGCAGTTCTTC
d_gene: TRBD2; v_gene: TRBV10-2; abundance: NA; j_gene: TRBJ2-1; CDR3aa: CATLTSGRKAFWNEQFF; CDR3nt: TGCGCCACCTTGACTAGCGGGAGGAAGGCCTTTTGGAATGAGCAGTTCTTC
d_gene: NA; v_gene: TRBV25-1; abundance: NA; j_gene: TRBJ2-5; CDR3aa: CASSDGETQYF; CDR3nt: TGTGCCAGCAGTGATGGGGAGACCCAGTACTTC
d_gene: TRBD2; v_gene: TRBV5-1; abundance: NA; j_gene: TRBJ2-7; CDR3aa: CASSEGLAVTYEQYF; CDR3nt: TGCGCCAGCAGCGAGGGACTAGCGGTAACCTACGAGCAGTACTTC
d_gene: TRBD2; v_gene: TRBV4-3; abundance: NA; j_gene: TRBJ2-7; CDR3aa: CASSLTTGTIYEQYF; CDR3nt: TGCGCCAGCAGTCTTACGACCGGGACTATCTACGAGCAGTACTTC
d_gene: TRBD2; v_gene: TRBV2; abundance: NA; j_gene: TRBJ2-7; CDR3aa: CASRDTKTGPGGEQYF; CDR3nt: TGTGCCAGCAGAGATACTAAAACAGGGCCGGGGGGGGAGCAGTACTTC
d_gene: NA; v_gene: TRBV13; abundance: NA; j_gene: TRBJ2-3; CDR3aa: CASSTDPGEGTDTQYF; CDR3nt: TGTGCCAGCAGCACAGACCCAGGGGAAGGGACAGATACGCAGTATTTT